This is a list of T cell receptor beta chains from one sample in a study of cytomegalovirus exposure and HLA in healthy donors. The assay was immunoSEQ multiplex PCR, and TCRdb's table has in-frame clones only and misses some. The sample has 170,000 or so clones, about four fifths seen once. Sequencing was carried out using PBMCs. These receptors came from a girl between 10 and 17 years old in good health and CMV-seropositive. Both conserved end residues are part of each CDR3. D genes are given only for firm matches. Clone size appears in some rows only: once, few, many, or a class for an expanded clone.

size | D | J | V | CDR3 | DNA
NA | TRBD1 | TRBJ1-4 | TRBV30 | CAWSGGQGEKLFF | TGTGCCTGGAGTGGTGGACAGGGGGAAAAACTGTTTTTT
NA | NA | TRBJ2-1 | TRBV2 | CASTSWNEQFF | TGTGCCAGCACCAGTTGGAATGAGCAGTTCTTC
NA | TRBD1 | TRBJ2-7 | TRBV5-1 | CASFAGGEQYF | TGCGCCAGCTTCGCAGGGGGCGAGCAGTACTTC
once | NA | TRBJ1-3 | TRBV2 | CASSTNSGNTIYF | TGTGCCAGCAGCACAAACTCTGGAAACACCATATATTTT
NA | NA | TRBJ1-1 | TRBV11-2 | CASSLVLNTEAFF | TGTGCCAGCAGCTTAGTCTTGAACACTGAAGCTTTCTTT
NA | NA | TRBJ2-7 | TRBV5-1 | CASSLQGVYEQYF | TGCGCCAGCAGCTTGCAAGGGGTCTACGAGCAGTACTTC
NA | TRBD1 | TRBJ1-1 | TRBV4-1 | CASSTIDRGYMNTEAFF | TGCGCCAGCAGCACAATCGACAGGGGTTATATGAACACTGAAGCTTTCTTT
NA | TRBD2 | TRBJ2-1 | TRBV6-5 | CASNLLAGGRNEQFF | TGTGCCAGCAACCTACTAGCGGGGGGTAGAAATGAGCAGTTCTTC
NA | NA | TRBJ1-2 | TRBV7-9 | CASSLETSYGYTF | TGTGCCAGCAGCTTAGAGACAAGCTATGGCTACACCTTC
NA | NA | TRBJ1-2 | TRBV5-1 | CASSLEDIYGYTF | TGCGCCAGCAGCTTGGAGGACATCTATGGCTACACCTTC
NA | NA | TRBJ2-1 | TRBV19 | CASSIRDTYNEQFF | TGTGCCAGTAGTATCCGGGACACCTACAATGAGCAGTTCTTC
once | NA | TRBJ2-3 | TRBV2 | CASSVLDTQYF | TGTGCCAGCAGTGTCCTCGATACGCAGTATTTT
NA | NA | TRBJ2-7 | TRBV25-1 | CASSGGPLRTGYEQYF | TGTGCCAGCAGCGGGGGGCCACTCAGGACAGGGTACGAGCAGTACTTC
NA | TRBD2 | TRBJ2-5 | TRBV11-2 | CASSFTSGGGETQYF | TGTGCCAGCAGCTTTACTAGCGGGGGGGGAGAGACCCAGTACTTC
NA | NA | TRBJ2-5 | TRBV19 | CASSIGPPSGQETQYF | TGTGCCAGTAGTATTGGCCCGCCCAGCGGCCAAGAGACCCAGTACTTC
NA | TRBD2 | TRBJ2-7 | TRBV5-1 | CASSPRPGGSSYEQYF | TGCGCCAGCAGTCCGCGGCCCGGGGGGAGCTCCTACGAGCAGTACTTC
NA | TRBD1 | TRBJ2-7 | TRBV19 | CASSTDRGYEQYF | TGTGCCAGTAGTACGGACAGGGGTTACGAGCAGTACTTC
NA | TRBD2 | TRBJ2-7 | TRBV2 | CASSSGTSGYEQYF | TGTGCCAGCAGTTCCGGGACTAGCGGCTACGAGCAGTACTTC
once | TRBD1 | TRBJ1-1 | TRBV13 | CASSFRGFAEAFF | TGTGCCAGCAGCTTCAGGGGGTTCGCTGAAGCTTTCTTT
NA | TRBD1 | TRBJ2-7 | TRBV5-1 | CASSLEGTGYEQYF | TGCGCCAGCAGCTTGGAAGGGACAGGGTACGAGCAGTACTTC
few | TRBD1 | TRBJ1-4 | TRBV5-1 | CASRDDGDSLNEKLFF | TGCGCCAGCAGGGACGATGGGGACAGCCTAAATGAAAAACTGTTTTTT
NA | TRBD1 | TRBJ1-2 | TRBV27 | CASSGTGNYGYTF | TGTGCCAGCAGTGGGACAGGAAACTATGGCTACACCTTC
NA | NA | TRBJ2-5 | TRBV15 | CATLDSRSTGLGMEETQYF | TGTGCCACCCTCGATTCCCGTTCAACGGGACTGGGGATGGAGGAGACCCAGTACTTC
NA | TRBD1 | TRBJ1-1 | TRBV19 | CASLEDRGGTEAFF | TGTGCCAGCTTAGAGGACAGGGGAGGCACTGAAGCTTTCTTT
NA | NA | TRBJ2-7 | TRBV2 | CASKALLGSRDEQYF | TGTGCCAGCAAGGCCCTTCTGGGGAGTCGGGACGAGCAGTACTTC
NA | NA | TRBJ1-5 | TRBV9 | CASSQLPDSNQPQHF | TGTGCCAGCAGTCAACTACCCGATAGCAATCAGCCCCAGCATTTT
NA | NA | TRBJ2-5 | TRBV5-6 | CASSLRAAETQYF | TGTGCCAGCAGCTTGCGAGCGGCGGAGACCCAGTACTTC
few | NA | TRBJ1-1 | TRBV5-4 | CASSLVMEAFF | TGTGCCAGCAGCTTGGTAATGGAAGCTTTCTTT
once | NA | TRBJ1-1 | TRBV27 | CASSYRDMNTEAFF | TGTGCCAGCAGCTACAGGGACATGAACACTGAAGCTTTCTTT
NA | TRBD1 | TRBJ1-2 | TRBV27 | CASSPGTGDGYTF | TGTGCCAGCAGTCCCGGGACAGGGGATGGCTACACCTTC
NA | NA | TRBJ1-1 | TRBV28 | CASKLQGRDTEAFF | TGTGCCAGCAAATTACAGGGAAGGGACACTGAAGCTTTCTTT
NA | TRBD1 | TRBJ1-1 | TRBV9 | CASSAGQGRTEAFF | TGTGCCAGCAGCGCCGGACAGGGCCGGACTGAAGCTTTCTTT
NA | NA | TRBJ1-4 | TRBV11-2 | CASREGGGEKLFF | TGTGCCAGCAGAGAGGGAGGGGGTGAAAAACTGTTTTTT
NA | TRBD2 | TRBJ2-3 | TRBV5-6 | CASSLAPSGSTDTQYF | TGTGCCAGCAGCTTGGCTCCTAGCGGAAGCACAGATACGCAGTATTTT
NA | NA | TRBJ1-6 | TRBV9 | CASSVAPTTGNSPLHF | TGTGCCAGCAGCGTAGCCCCGACGACTGGTAATTCACCCCTCCACTTT
NA | NA | TRBJ2-5 | TRBV9 | CASSVGGGGQETQYF | TGTGCCAGCAGCGTAGGAGGGGGGGGCCAAGAGACCCAGTACTTC
NA | NA | TRBJ1-2 | TRBV27 | CASNHVGRAVGYTF | TGTGCCAGCAACCACGTTGGCAGGGCGGTCGGCTACACCTTC
NA | NA | TRBJ1-2 | TRBV2 | CASSEPRREAGYGYTF | TGTGCCAGCAGTGAACCCCGCCGCGAGGCCGGCTATGGCTACACCTTC
NA | NA | TRBJ2-3 | TRBV29-1 | CSVVRLDTQYF | TGCAGCGTTGTCAGATTGGATACGCAGTATTTT
once | TRBD1 | TRBJ2-7 | TRBV2 | CASRKGTGNSYEQYF | TGTGCCAGCAGGAAGGGGACAGGGAACTCCTACGAGCAGTACTTC
NA | TRBD2 | TRBJ2-3 | TRBV7-8 | CASSPQRGGTDTQYF | TGTGCCAGCAGCCCTCAGCGGGGGGGCACAGATACGCAGTATTTT
once | TRBD2 | TRBJ2-5 | TRBV11-2 | CASIPVSGGPGSTQYF | TGTGCCAGCATCCCCGTTAGCGGGGGGCCTGGTTCGACCCAGTACTTC
NA | NA | TRBJ1-5 | TRBV19 | CASSIPRQSQHF | TGTGCCAGTAGTATACCAAGACAGAGCCAGCATTTT
NA | TRBD1 | TRBJ2-7 | TRBV7-6 | CASSLDRVGEQYF | TGTGCCAGCAGCTTGGACAGGGTGGGCGAGCAGTACTTC
NA | NA | TRBJ1-1 | TRBV15 | CATSRGVPVTGTNTEAFF | TGTGCCACCAGCAGAGGGGTTCCCGTGACAGGCACAAACACTGAAGCTTTCTTT
NA | NA | TRBJ1-5 | TRBV19 | CASSIAGNNQPQHF | TGTGCCAGTAGTATAGCCGGGAACAATCAGCCCCAGCATTTT
NA | NA | TRBJ1-1 | TRBV6-1 | CASSEPSRVNTEAFF | TGTGCCAGCAGTGAACCCTCGAGGGTAAACACTGAAGCTTTCTTT